Sequencing of this T cell receptor (beta chain) was carried out in a study of T cell responses to AZD1222 COVID-19 vaccine. Profiled with immunoSEQ multiplex PCR; TCRdb holds only in-frame clones, not every one. Of under 200,000 clones listed, 85% to 90% are singletons. CDR1 is LNHDA and CDR2 is SQIVND in the germline V gene (reference sequence). The CDR3 totals 13 residues. V lost 7 bases and J 8 bases, leaving 17 bases between the germline ends. The V call is TRBV19, the J call TRBJ1-2, with D possibly matching TRBD1 (6 bases). The sample was peripheral blood, taken 28 days after the second AZD1222 dose. This receptor was identified in an adult who received the AZD1222 COVID-19 vaccine. The DNA for the CDR3 is TGTGCCAGTATGGTAGCGGGGGCGAGAGGCTACACCTTC. Its translation is CASMVAGARGYTF.